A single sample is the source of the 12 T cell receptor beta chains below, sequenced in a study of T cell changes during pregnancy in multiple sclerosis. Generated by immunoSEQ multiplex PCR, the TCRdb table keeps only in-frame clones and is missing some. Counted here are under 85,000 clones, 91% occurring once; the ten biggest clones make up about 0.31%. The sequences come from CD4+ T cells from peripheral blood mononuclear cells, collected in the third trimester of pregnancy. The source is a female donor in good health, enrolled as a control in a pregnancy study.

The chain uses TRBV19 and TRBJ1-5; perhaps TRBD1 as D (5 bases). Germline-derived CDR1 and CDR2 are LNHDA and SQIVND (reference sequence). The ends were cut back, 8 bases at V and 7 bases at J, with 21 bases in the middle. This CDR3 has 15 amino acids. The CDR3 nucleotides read TGTGCCAGTGGATTCGGGGGGTCCGTGAGGCAGCCCCAGCATTTT. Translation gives CASGFGGSVRQPQHF.

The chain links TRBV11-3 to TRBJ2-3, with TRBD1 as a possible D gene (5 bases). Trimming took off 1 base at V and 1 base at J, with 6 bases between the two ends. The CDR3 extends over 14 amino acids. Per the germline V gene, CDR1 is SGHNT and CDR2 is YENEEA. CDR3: CASSLGRGTDTQYF. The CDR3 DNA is TGTGCCAGCAGCTTAGGCAGGGGCACAGATACGCAGTATTTT.

For the CDR3, the DNA is TGCGCCAGCAGCCAAGATTGGGACAGTGAGACCCAGTACTTC. Encoded protein: CASSQDWDSETQYF. V gene TRBV4-3 combines with J gene TRBJ2-5, with 7 nucleotides matching TRBD1. The germline gives CDR1 LGHNA, CDR2 YSLEER. This CDR3 comprises 14 residues. The V and J ends lost 0 bases and 5 bases, in that order; junction bases with no gene match: 3.

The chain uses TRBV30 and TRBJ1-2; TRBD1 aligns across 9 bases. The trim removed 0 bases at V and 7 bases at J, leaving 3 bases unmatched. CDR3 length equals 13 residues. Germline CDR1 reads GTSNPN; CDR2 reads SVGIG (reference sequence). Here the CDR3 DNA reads TGTGCCTGGAGTGTACAGGGGGCAGGTGGCTACACCTTC. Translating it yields CAWSVQGAGGYTF.

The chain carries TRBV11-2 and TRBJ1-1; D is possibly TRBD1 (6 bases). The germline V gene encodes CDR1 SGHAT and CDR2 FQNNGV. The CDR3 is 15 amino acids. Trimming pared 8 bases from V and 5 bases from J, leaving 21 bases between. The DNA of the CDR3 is TGTGCCAGCCGAATGACAGGAACGAGGGGGACTGAAGCTTTCTTT. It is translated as CASRMTGTRGTEAFF.

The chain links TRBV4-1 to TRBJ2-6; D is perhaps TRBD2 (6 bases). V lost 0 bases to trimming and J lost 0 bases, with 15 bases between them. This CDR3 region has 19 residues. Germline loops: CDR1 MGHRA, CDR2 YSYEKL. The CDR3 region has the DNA TGCGCCAGCAGCCAAGATCCAGTGGGGGGATTCTCTGGGGCCAACGTCCTGACTTTC. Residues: CASSQDPVGGFSGANVLTF.

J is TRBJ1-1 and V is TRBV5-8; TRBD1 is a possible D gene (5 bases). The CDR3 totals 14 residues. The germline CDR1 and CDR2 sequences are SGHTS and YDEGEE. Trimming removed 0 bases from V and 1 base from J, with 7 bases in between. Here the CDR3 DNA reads TGTGCCAGCAGCTTGGTAGGACAGAACACTGAAGCTTTCTTT. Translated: CASSLVGQNTEAFF.

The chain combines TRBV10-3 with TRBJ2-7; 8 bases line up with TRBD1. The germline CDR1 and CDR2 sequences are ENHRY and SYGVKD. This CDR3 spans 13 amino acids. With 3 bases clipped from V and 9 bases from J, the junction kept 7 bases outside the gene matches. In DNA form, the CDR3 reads TGTGCCATCAGTGATGCCACAGGGACAGGGCAGTACTTC. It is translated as CAISDATGTGQYF.

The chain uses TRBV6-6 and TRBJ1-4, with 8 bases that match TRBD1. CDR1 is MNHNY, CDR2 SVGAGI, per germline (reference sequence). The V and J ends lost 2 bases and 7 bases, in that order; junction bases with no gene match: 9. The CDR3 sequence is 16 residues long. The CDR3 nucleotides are TGTGCCAGCAGTTACCCTGGACAGGGTCGCGGTGAAAAACTGTTTTTT. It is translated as CASSYPGQGRGEKLFF.

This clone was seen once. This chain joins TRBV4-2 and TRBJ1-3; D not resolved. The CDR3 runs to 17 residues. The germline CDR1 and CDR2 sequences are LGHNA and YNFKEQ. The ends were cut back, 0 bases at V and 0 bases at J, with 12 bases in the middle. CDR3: CASSQERSLISGNTIYF. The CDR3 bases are TGTGCCAGCAGCCAAGAGCGCTCGTTAATCTCTGGAAACACCATATATTTT.

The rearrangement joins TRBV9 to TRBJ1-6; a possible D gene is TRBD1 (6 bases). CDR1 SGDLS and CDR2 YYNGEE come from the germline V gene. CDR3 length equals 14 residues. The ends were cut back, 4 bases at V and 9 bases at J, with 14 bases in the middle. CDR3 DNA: TGTGCCAGCAGCTCCCGGGGGGGGCTTTCACCCCTCCACTTT. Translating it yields CASSSRGGLSPLHF.

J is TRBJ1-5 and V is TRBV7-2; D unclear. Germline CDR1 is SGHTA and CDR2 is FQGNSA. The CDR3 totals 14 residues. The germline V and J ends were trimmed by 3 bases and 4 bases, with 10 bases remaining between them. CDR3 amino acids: CASSFGQANQPQHF. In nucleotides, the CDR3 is TGTGCCAGCAGCTTTGGGCAGGCAAATCAGCCCCAGCATTTT.